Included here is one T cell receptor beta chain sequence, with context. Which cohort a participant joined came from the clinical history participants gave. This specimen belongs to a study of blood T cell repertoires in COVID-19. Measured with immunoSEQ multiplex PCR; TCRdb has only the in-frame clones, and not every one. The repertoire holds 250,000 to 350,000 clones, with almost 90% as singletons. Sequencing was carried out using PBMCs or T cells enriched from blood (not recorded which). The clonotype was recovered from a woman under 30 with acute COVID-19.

The CDR3 sequence is CASSQVGRSTDTQYF. The CDR3 region has the DNA TGTGCCAGCAGCCAAGTAGGCAGGAGCACAGATACGCAGTATTTT. The rearrangement uses TRBV14 and TRBJ2-3; no firm D call. Germline CDR1 and CDR2: SGHDN and FVKESK. CDR3 length: 15 residues. The V end was cut by 1 base, the J end by 0 bases, with 8 bases between. Looking up the rest from reference TRBV14 and TRBJ2-3 gives the full variable domain: EAGVTQFPSHSVIEKGQTVTLRCDPISGHDNLYWYRRVMGKEIKFLLHFVKESKQDESGMPNNRFLAERTGGTYSTLKVQPAELEDSGVYFCASSQVGRSTDTQYFGPGTRLTVL.